Listed below are T cell receptor beta chains from one sample, sequenced in a study of T cells after yellow fever vaccination. TCRdb re-called the 5' RACE reads with MiXCR, one entry per CDR3 protein. The data hold 300,000 to 350,000 distinct CDR3 sequences, with roughly 4.3% observed a single time. Source: PBMCs, taken 15 days after the yellow fever booster vaccination. The receptors derive from a young man who received the YFV17D yellow fever vaccine. The CDR3 runs from the conserved cysteine through the conserved F or W. A D gene is named only where the DNA matches it firmly. The listing skips clone size in some rows; elsewhere it reads once, few, many or a size class.

>.|TRBJ2-3|TRBV5-1|many
CASSLVGVSSTDTQYF
TGCGCCAGCAGCTTGGTTGGCGTTTCTAGCACAGATACGCAGTATTTT
>.|TRBJ1-1|TRBV7-9|many
CASSVSRGSVMNTEAFF
TGTGCCAGCAGCGTCTCCAGGGGATCGGTCATGAACACTGAAGCTTTCTTT
>.|TRBJ1-5|TRBV19|.
CASSMSTWVNQPQHF
TGTGCCAGTAGTATGTCAACCTGGGTCAATCAGCCCCAGCATTTT
>.|TRBJ2-2|TRBV20-1|many
CSANRDTGELFF
TGCAGTGCTAACAGAGACACCGGGGAGCTGTTTTTT
>.|TRBJ1-1|TRBV7-2|many
CAVGRTNTEAFF
TGTGCCGTGGGACGAACGAACACTGAAGCTTTCTTT
>TRBD1|TRBJ1-2|TRBV5-1|.
CASSSPTGGGYGYTF
TGCGCCAGCAGCTCCCCGACAGGGGGGGGATATGGCTACACCTTC
>.|TRBJ1-2|TRBV6-1|.
CASSETWSYGYTF
TGTGCCAGCAGTGAAACATGGAGCTATGGCTACACCTTC
>.|TRBJ2-2|TRBV5-1|.
CASRNGNTGELFF
TGCGCCAGCAGAAACGGTAACACCGGGGAGCTGTTTTTT
>TRBD2|TRBJ2-7|TRBV5-1|many
CASSFGLAGPDEQYF
TGCGCCAGCAGCTTCGGACTAGCAGGCCCGGATGAGCAGTACTTC
>.|TRBJ2-3|TRBV19|many
CASSIRPLDTQYF
TGTGCCAGTAGTATAAGGCCGCTAGATACGCAGTATTTT
>.|TRBJ1-5|TRBV12-3/TRBV12-4|few
CASSSHRADYSNQPQHF
TGTGCCAGCAGTTCCCATAGGGCAGACTATAGCAATCAGCCCCAGCATTTT
>.|TRBJ1-5|TRBV20-1|few
CSARQGKGQPQHF
TGCAGTGCTAGGCAGGGGAAGGGGCAGCCCCAGCATTTT
>.|TRBJ2-2|TRBV6-4|many
CASSELTGELFF
TGTGCCAGCAGTGAACTCACCGGGGAGCTGTTTTTT
>.|TRBJ2-3|TRBV18|.
CASSPPAPLTDTQYF
TGTGCCAGCTCACCACCCGCTCCCTTAACAGATACGCAGTATTTT
>.|TRBJ2-3|TRBV20-1|few
CSARSSRLSGTDTQYF
TGCAGTGCTAGAAGTTCCAGGCTCTCTGGCACAGATACGCAGTATTTT
>TRBD2|TRBJ2-3|TRBV24-1|many
CATSDPKRGGHDTQYF
TGTGCCACCAGTGATCCGAAGCGGGGGGGCCACGATACGCAGTATTTT
>.|TRBJ2-6|TRBV20-1|few
CSASPISSGANVLTF
TGCAGTGCTAGTCCCATTTCTTCTGGGGCCAACGTCCTGACTTTC
>.|TRBJ2-3|TRBV25-1|many
CASSEHYTDTQYF
TGTGCCAGCAGTGAGCACTACACAGATACGCAGTATTTT
>TRBD1|TRBJ1-3|TRBV29-1|many
CSVEGGQGARNTIYF
TGCAGCGTTGAAGGGGGACAGGGGGCTAGAAACACCATATATTTT
>TRBD1|TRBJ1-2|TRBV5-1|few
CASSTGTGPMSGYTF
TGCGCCAGCAGCACCGGGACAGGGCCTATGTCTGGCTACACCTTC
>.|TRBJ2-6|TRBV20-1|.
CSANSGANVLTF
TGCAGTGCTAACTCTGGGGCCAACGTCCTGACTTTC
>TRBD1|TRBJ2-3|TRBV30|.
CAWSTGNTDTQYF
TGTGCCTGGTCGACAGGGAACACAGATACGCAGTATTTT
>TRBD2|TRBJ2-2|TRBV6-5|.
CASSYGRGVVKTGELFF
TGTGCCAGCAGTTATGGGCGGGGGGTGGTTAAAACCGGGGAGCTGTTTTTT
>.|TRBJ2-3|TRBV28|.
CASREGADTQYF
TGTGCCAGCAGGGAGGGCGCAGATACGCAGTATTTT
>TRBD1|TRBJ2-1|TRBV7-2|few
CASSPTTQGALYNEQFF
TGTGCCAGCAGCCCAACCACACAGGGGGCACTTTACAATGAGCAGTTCTTC
>.|TRBJ2-3|TRBV20-1|many
CSASSHRGVTDTQYF
TGCAGTGCGAGCTCCCATCGCGGGGTCACAGATACGCAGTATTTT
>.|TRBJ1-1|TRBV10-3|few
CAISLQDTEAFF
TGTGCCATCAGTCTACAGGACACTGAAGCTTTCTTT
>.|TRBJ2-7|TRBV7-2|.
CASSFFSGPTYEQYF
TGTGCCAGCAGCTTTTTTTCGGGGCCCACCTACGAGCAGTACTTC
>TRBD2|TRBJ2-5|TRBV5-1|few
CASSQGPSGGTETQYF
TGCGCCAGCAGCCAGGGGCCTAGCGGGGGGACAGAGACCCAGTACTTC
>.|TRBJ1-1|TRBV6-2/TRBV6-3|many
CASSYPYRPGDTEAFF
TGTGCCAGCAGTTACCCGTACAGGCCCGGGGACACTGAAGCTTTCTTT
>.|TRBJ2-7|TRBV7-8|many
CASSVGSGQGSYEQYF
TGTGCCAGCAGTGTGGGTTCCGGTCAGGGAAGCTACGAGCAGTACTTC
>.|TRBJ2-3|TRBV12-3/TRBV12-4|.
CASRTGRTQYF
TGTGCCAGCAGGACGGGTAGAACGCAGTATTTT
>.|TRBJ1-5|TRBV20-1|few
CSSLNQPQHF
TGCAGTTCCTTGAATCAGCCCCAGCATTTT
>TRBD2|TRBJ2-5|TRBV7-9|many
CASSRGVTGGETQYF
TGTGCCAGCAGCCGAGGAGTAACGGGGGGAGAGACCCAGTACTTC
>TRBD2|TRBJ2-3|TRBV5-4|.
CASSPGGLAGGQRGDTQYF
TGTGCCAGCAGCCCGGGGGGACTAGCGGGGGGGCAAAGGGGAGATACGCAGTATTTT
>TRBD1|TRBJ1-1|TRBV4-2|many
CASSQLRDRVLAFF
TGTGCCAGCAGCCAACTCCGGGACAGGGTTTTGGCTTTCTTT
>.|TRBJ1-5|TRBV9|many
CASSVEGVGNQPQHF
TGTGCCAGCAGCGTAGAAGGGGTTGGCAATCAGCCCCAGCATTTT
>.|TRBJ2-3|TRBV10-1|many
CASSPGIISTDTQYF
TGCGCCAGCAGTCCGGGGATTATCTCCACAGATACGCAGTATTTT
>.|TRBJ2-7|TRBV12-3/TRBV12-4|many
CASSPFERFSYEQYF
TGTGCCAGCAGTCCCTTCGAGAGGTTCTCCTACGAGCAGTACTTC
>.|TRBJ2-7|TRBV27|many
CASSDGQGLYEQYF
TGTGCCAGCAGTGATGGCCAGGGGCTCTACGAGCAGTACTTC
>TRBD2|TRBJ2-1|TRBV11-2|.
CASSLGSSGGVNEQFF
TGTGCCAGCAGCTTAGGGTCTAGCGGGGGTGTTAATGAGCAGTTCTTC